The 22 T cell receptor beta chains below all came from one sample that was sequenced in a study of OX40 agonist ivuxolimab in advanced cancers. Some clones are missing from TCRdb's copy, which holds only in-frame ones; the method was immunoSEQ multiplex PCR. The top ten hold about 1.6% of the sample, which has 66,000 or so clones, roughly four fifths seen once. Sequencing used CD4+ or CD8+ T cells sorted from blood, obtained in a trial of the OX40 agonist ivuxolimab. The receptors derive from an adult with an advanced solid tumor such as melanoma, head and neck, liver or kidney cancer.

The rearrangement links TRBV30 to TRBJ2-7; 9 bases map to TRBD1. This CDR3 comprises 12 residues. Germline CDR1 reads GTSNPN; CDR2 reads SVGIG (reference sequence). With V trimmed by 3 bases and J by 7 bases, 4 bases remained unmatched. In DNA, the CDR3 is TGTGCCTGGAGCGACAGGGGGGGTGAGCAGTACTTC. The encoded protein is CAWSDRGGEQYF. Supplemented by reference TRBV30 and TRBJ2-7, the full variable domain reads SQTIHQWPATLVQPVGSPLSLECTVEGTSNPNLYWYRQAAGRGLQLLFYSVGIGQISSEVPQNLSASRPQDRQFILSSKKLLLSDSGFYLCAWSDRGGEQYFGPGTRLTVT.

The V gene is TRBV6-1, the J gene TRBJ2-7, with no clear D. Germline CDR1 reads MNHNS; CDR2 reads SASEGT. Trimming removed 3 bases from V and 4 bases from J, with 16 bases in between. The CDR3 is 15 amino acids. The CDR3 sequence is CASSDGGSQWYEQYF. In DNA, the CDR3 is TGTGCCAGCAGTGACGGCGGATCTCAATGGTACGAGCAGTACTTC.

This CDR3 is CARSLGLAGGSIAGELFF. In DNA form, the CDR3 reads TGTGCCAGAAGCTTGGGGCTAGCGGGAGGCAGCATTGCCGGGGAGCTGTTTTTT. The chain is built from TRBV5-3 and TRBJ2-2; 11 bases are a match to TRBD2. TRBV5-3 is labeled an ORF, and its function is uncertain. With V trimmed by 0 bases and J by 6 bases, 10 bases remained unmatched. The length of the CDR3 is 18 residues.

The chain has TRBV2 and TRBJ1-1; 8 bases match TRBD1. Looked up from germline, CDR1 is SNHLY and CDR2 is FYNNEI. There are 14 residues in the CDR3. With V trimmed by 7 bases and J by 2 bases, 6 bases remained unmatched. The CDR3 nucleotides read TGTGCCAGCACCCAGGACAGGGACAACACTGAAGCTTTCTTT. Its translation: CASTQDRDNTEAFF. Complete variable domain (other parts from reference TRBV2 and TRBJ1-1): EPEVTQTPSHQVTQMGQEVILRCVPISNHLYFYWYRQILGQKVEFLVSFYNNEISEKSEIFDDQFSVERPDGSNFTLKIRSTKLEDSAMYFCASTQDRDNTEAFFGQGTRLTVV.

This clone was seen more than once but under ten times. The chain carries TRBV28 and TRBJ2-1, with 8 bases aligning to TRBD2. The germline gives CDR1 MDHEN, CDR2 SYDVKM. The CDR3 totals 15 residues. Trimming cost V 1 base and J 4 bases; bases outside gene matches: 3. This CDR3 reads CASSLFSGAYNEQFF. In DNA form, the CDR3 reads TGTGCCAGCAGTTTATTTAGCGGGGCATACAATGAGCAGTTCTTC. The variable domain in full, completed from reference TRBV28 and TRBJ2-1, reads DVKVTQSSRYLVKRTGEKVFLECVQDMDHENMFWYRQDPGLGLRLIYFSYDVKMKEKGDIPEGYSVSREKKERFSLILESASTNQTSMYLCASSLFSGAYNEQFFGPGTRLTVL.

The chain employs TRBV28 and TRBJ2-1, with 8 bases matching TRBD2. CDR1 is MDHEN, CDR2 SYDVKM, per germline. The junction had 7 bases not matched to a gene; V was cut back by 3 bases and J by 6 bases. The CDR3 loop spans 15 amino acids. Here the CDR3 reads CASSFSGLVGNEQFF. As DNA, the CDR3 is TGTGCCAGCAGTTTTTCGGGACTAGTGGGCAATGAGCAGTTCTTC.

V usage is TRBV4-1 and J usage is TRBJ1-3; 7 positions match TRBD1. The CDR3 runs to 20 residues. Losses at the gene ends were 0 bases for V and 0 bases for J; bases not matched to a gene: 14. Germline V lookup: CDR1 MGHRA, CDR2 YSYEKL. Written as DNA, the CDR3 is TGCGCCAGCAGCCAAGATCGTAATAGTAGAGGGACAGACTCTGGAAACACCATATATTTT. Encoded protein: CASSQDRNSRGTDSGNTIYF.

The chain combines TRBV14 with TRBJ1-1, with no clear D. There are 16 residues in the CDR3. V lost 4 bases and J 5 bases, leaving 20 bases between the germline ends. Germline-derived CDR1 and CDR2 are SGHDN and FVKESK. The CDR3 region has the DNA TGTGCCAGCAGCCCCATACTCACAGCCCGTTGGACTGAAGCTTTCTTT. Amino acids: CASSPILTARWTEAFF.

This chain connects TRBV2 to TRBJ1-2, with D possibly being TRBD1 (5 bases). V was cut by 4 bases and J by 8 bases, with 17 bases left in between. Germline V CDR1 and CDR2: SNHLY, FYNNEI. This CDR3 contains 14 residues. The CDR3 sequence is CASSAGGPRSGYTF. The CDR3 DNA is TGTGCCAGCAGTGCTGGGGGACCGCGAAGCGGCTACACCTTC.

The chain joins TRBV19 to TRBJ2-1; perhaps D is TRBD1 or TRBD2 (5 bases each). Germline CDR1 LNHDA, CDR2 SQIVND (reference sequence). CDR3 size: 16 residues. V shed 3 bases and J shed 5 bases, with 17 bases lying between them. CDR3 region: CASSIIEGPADNEQFF. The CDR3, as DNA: TGTGCCAGTAGTATCATTGAGGGGCCCGCGGACAATGAGCAGTTCTTC.

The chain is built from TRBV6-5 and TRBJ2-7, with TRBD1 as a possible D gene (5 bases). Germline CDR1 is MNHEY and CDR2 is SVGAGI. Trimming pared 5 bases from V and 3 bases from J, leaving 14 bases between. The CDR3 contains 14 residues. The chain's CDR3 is CASSPAGWDYEQYF. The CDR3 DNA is TGTGCCAGCAGTCCCGCAGGGTGGGACTACGAGCAGTACTTC.

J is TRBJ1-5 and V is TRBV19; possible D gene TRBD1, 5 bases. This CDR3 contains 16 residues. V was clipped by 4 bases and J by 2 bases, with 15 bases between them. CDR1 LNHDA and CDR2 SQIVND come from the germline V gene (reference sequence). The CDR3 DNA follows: TGTGCCAGTAGTAACCCCACGCGCAGGGGCAATCAGCCCCAGCATTTT. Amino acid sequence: CASSNPTRRGNQPQHF.

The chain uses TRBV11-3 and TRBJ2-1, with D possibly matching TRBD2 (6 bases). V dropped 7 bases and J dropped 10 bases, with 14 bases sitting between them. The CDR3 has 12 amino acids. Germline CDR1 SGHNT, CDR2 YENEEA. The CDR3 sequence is CASTSRLGEQFF. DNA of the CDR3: TGTGCCAGCACCTCGAGACTAGGCGAGCAGTTCTTC.

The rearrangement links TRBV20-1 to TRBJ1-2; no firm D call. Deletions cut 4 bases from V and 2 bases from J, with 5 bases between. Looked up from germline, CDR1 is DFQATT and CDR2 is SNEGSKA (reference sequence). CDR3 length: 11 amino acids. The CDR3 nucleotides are TGCAGTGCTATAGAGAACTATGGCTACACCTTC. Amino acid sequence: CSAIENYGYTF.

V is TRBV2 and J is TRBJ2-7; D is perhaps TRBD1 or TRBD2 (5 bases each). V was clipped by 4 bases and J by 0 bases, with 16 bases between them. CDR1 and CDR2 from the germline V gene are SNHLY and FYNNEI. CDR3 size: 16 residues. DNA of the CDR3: TGTGCCAGCAGTGCCTATCGGGACGCCTCCTCCTACGAGCAGTACTTC. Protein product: CASSAYRDASSYEQYF.

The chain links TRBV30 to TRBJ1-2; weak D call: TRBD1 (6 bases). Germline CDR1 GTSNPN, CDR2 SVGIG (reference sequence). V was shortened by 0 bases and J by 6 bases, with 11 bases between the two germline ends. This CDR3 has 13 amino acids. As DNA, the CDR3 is TGTGCCTGGAGTGTAGTGCCAGGGGATGGCTACACCTTC. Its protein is CAWSVVPGDGYTF.

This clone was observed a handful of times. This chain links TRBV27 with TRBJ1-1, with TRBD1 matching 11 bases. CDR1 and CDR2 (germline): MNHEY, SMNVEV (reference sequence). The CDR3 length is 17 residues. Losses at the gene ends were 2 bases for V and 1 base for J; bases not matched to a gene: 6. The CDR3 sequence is CASSLRVGTGGNTEAFF. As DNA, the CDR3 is TGTGCCAGCAGTTTAAGGGTCGGGACAGGGGGGAACACTGAAGCTTTCTTT.

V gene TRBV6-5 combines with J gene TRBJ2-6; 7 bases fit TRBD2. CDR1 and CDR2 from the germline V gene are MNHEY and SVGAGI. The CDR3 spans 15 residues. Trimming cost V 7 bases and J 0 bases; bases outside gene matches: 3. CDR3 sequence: CASTRGVSGANVLTF. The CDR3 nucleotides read TGTGCCAGCACCCGGGGGGTCTCTGGGGCCAACGTCCTGACTTTC.

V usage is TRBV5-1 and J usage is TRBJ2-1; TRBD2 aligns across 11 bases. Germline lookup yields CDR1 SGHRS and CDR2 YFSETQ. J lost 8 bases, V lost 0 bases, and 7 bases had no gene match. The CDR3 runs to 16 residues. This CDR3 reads CASSLATLAGVDEQFF. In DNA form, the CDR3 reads TGCGCCAGCAGCTTGGCCACACTAGCGGGAGTGGATGAGCAGTTCTTC.

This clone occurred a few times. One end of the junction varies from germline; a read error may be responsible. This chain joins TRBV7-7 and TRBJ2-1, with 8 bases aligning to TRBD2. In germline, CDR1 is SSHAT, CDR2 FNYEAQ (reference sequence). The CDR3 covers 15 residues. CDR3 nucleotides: TGTGCTAGCAGCTTGAGTACTAGCGGCTACAATGAGCAGTTCTTC. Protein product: CASSLSTSGYNEQFF.

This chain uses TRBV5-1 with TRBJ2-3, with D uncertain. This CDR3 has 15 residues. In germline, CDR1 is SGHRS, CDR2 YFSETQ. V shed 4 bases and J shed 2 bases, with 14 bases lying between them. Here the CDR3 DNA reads TGCGCCAGCAGCATTTCTGGGGTGCACACAGATACGCAGTATTTT. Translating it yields CASSISGVHTDTQYF.

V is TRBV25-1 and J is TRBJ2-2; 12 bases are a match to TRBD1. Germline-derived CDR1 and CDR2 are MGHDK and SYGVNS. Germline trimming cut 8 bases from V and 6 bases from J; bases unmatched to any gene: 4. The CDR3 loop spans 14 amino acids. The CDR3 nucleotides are TGTGCCAGCGAGGGACAGGGGGCGGCCGGGGAGCTGTTTTTT. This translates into CASEGQGAAGELFF.